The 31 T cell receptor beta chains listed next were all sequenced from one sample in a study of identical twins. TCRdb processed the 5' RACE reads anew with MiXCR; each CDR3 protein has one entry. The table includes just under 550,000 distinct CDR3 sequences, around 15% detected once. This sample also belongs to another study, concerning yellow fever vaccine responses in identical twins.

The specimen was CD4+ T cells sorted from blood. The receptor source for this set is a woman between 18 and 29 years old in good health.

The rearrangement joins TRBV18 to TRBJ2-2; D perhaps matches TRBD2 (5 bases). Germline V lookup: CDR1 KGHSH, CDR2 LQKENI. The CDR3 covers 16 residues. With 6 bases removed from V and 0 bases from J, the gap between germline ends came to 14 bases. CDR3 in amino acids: CASSGILYANTGELFF. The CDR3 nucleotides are TGTGCCAGCTCCGGGATCCTCTACGCGAACACCGGGGAGCTGTTTTTT.

The CDR3 bases are TGCGCCAGCAGCGTCGGAGGGATAAGCAATCAGCCCCAGCATTTT. Translation gives CASSVGGISNQPQHF. The chain joins TRBV5-1 to TRBJ1-5; D uncertain. V shed 4 bases and J shed 1 base, with 12 bases lying between them. This CDR3 has 15 residues. CDR1 SGHRS and CDR2 YFSETQ come from the germline V gene. Complete variable domain (other parts from reference TRBV5-1 and TRBJ1-5): KAGVTQTPRYLIKTRGQQVTLSCSPISGHRSVSWYQQTPGQGLQFLFEYFSETQRNKGNFPGRFSGRQFSNSRSEMNVSTLELGDSALYLCASSVGGISNQPQHFGDGTRLSIL.

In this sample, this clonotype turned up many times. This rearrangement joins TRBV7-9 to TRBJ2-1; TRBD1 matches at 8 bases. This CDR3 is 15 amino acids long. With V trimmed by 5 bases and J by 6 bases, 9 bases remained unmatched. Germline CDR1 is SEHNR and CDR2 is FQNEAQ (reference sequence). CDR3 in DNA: TGTGCCAGCAGCACGAGGACAGGGTCAGGCAATGAGCAGTTCTTC. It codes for CASSTRTGSGNEQFF. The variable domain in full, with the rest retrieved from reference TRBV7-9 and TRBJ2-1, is DTGVSQNPRHKITKRGQNVTFRCDPISEHNRLYWYRQTLGQGPEFLTYFQNEAQLEKSRLLSDRFSAERPKGSFSTLEIQRTEQGDSAMYLCASSTRTGSGNEQFFGPGTRLTVL.

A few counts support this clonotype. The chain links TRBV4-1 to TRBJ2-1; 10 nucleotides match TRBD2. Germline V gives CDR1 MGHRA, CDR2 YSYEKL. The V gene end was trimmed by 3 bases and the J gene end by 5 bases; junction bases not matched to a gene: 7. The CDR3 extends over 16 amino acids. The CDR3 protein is CASSQSLAGVDNEQFF. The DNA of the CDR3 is TGCGCCAGCAGCCAGAGTCTAGCGGGAGTCGACAATGAGCAGTTCTTC.

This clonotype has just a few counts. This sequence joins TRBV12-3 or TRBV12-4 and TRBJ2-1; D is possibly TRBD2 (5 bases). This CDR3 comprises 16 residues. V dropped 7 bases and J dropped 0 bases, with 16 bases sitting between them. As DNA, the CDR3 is TGTGCCAGCATCACCTCTAGCCAGAGCTCCTACAATGAGCAGTTCTTC. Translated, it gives CASITSSQSSYNEQFF.

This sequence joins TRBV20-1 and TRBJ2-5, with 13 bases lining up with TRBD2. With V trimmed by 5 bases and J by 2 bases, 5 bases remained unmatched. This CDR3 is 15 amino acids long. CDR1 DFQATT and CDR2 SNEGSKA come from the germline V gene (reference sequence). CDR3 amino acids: CSARTSGGPQETQYF. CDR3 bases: TGCAGTGCTCGGACTAGCGGGGGCCCACAAGAGACCCAGTACTTC.

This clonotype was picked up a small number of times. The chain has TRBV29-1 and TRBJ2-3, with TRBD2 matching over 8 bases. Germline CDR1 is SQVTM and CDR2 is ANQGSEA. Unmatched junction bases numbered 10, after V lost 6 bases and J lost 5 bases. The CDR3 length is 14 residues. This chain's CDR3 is CSVNIGTSKDTQYF. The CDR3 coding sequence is TGCAGCGTAAACATCGGGACTAGTAAAGATACGCAGTATTTT.

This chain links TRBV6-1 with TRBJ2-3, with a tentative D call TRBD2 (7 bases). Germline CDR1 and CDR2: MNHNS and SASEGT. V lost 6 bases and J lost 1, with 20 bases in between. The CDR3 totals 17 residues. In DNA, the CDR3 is TGTGCCAGCAGCACCGGGGGGTCGACAGGAGGCACAGATACGCAGTATTTT. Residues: CASSTGGSTGGTDTQYF.

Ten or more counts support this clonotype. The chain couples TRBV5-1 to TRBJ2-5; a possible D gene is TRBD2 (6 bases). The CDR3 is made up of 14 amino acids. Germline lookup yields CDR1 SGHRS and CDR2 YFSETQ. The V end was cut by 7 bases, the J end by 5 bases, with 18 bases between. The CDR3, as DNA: TGCGCCAGCTCACTCGGCGGAGGGCGGGAGACCCAGTACTTC. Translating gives CASSLGGGRETQYF.

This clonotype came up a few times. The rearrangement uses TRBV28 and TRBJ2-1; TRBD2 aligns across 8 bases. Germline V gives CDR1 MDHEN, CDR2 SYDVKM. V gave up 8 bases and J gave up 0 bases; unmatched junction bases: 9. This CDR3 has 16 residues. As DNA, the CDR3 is TGTGCCAGCCTAGTCACGAGCGGGGGCTCCTACAATGAGCAGTTCTTC. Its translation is CASLVTSGGSYNEQFF.

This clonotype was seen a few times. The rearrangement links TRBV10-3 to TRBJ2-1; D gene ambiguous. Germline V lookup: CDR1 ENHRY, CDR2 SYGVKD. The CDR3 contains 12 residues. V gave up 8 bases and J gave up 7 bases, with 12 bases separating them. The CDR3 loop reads CAIGPGSNEQFF. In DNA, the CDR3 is TGTGCCATCGGACCTGGCTCGAATGAGCAGTTCTTC.

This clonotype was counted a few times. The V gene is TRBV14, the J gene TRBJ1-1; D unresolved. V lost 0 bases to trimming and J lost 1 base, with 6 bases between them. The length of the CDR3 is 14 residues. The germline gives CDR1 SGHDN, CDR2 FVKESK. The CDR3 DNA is TGTGCCAGCAGCCAAGAACTAGCGAACACTGAAGCTTTCTTT. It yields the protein CASSQELANTEAFF.

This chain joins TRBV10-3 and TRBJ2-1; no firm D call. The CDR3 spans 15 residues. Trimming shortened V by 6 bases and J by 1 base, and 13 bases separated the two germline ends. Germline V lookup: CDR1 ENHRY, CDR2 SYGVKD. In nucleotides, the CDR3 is TGTGCCATCAGCGGGCGCGTAGGGTCCTACAATGAGCAGTTCTTC. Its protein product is CAISGRVGSYNEQFF.

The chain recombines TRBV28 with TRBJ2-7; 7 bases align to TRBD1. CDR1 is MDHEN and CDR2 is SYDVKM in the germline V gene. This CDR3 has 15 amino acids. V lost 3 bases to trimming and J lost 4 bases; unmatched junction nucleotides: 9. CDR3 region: CASSFLDRFTYEQYF. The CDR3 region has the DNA TGTGCCAGCAGTTTCCTGGACAGGTTTACGTACGAGCAGTACTTC.

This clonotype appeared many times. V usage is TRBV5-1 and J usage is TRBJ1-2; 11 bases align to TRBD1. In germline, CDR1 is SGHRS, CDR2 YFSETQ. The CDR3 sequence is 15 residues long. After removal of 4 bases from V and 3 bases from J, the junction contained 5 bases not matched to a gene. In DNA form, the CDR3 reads TGCGCCAGCAGCGACCGGGACAGGGGGTACTATGGCTACACCTTC. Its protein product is CASSDRDRGYYGYTF.

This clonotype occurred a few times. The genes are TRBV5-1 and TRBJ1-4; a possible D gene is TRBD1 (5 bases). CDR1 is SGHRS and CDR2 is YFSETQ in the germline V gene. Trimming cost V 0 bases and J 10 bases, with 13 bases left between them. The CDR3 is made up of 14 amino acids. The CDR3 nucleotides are TGCGCCAGCAGCTTGGATTCCGGGGGGGTAAAACTGTTTTTT. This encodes CASSLDSGGVKLFF.

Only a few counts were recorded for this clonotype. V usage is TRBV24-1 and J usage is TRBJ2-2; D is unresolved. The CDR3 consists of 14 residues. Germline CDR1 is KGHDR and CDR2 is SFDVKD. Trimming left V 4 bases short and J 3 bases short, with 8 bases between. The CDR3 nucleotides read TGTGCCACCAGTGAATCTACCCACACCGGGGAGCTGTTTTTT. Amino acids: CATSESTHTGELFF.

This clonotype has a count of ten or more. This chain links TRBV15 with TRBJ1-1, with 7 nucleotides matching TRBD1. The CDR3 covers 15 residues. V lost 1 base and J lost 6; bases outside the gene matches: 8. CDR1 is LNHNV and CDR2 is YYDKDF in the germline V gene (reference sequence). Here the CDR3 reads CATSRAGGFTAEAFF. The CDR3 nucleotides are TGTGCCACCAGCAGAGCAGGGGGGTTCACGGCTGAAGCTTTCTTT.

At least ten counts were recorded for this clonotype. Here the CDR3 reads CASSLGSQPQHF. CDR3 in DNA: TGTGCCAGCAGTTTAGGCAGTCAGCCCCAGCATTTT. The chain has TRBV12-3 or TRBV12-4 and TRBJ1-5; D call uncertain. The V gene lost 1 base and the J gene lost 6 bases, with 4 bases spanning the gap. This CDR3 comprises 12 residues.

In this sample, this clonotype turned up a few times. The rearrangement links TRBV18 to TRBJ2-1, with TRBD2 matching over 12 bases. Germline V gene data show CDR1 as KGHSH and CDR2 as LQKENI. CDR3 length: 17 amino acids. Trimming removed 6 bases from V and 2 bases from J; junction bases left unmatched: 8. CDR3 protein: CASSLNLAGGPYNEQFF. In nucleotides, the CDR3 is TGTGCCAGCTCGCTTAACCTAGCGGGAGGGCCCTACAATGAGCAGTTCTTC.

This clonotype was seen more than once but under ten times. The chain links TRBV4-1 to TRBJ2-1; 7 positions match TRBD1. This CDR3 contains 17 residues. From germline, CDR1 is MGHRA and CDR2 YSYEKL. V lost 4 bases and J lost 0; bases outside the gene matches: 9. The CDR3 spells CASSPPVGQSSYNEQFF. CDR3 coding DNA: TGCGCCAGCAGCCCCCCAGTGGGACAGAGCTCCTACAATGAGCAGTTCTTC.

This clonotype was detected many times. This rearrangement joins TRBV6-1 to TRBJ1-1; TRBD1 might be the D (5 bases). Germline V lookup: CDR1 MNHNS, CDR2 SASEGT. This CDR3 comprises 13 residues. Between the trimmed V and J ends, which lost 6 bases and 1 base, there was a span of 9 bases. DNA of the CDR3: TGTGCCAGCAGGTCAGGGAGGAACACTGAAGCTTTCTTT. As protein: CASRSGRNTEAFF.

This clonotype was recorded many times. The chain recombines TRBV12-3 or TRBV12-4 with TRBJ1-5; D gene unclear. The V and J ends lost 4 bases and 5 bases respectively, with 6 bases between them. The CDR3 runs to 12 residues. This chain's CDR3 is CASSSRDQPQHF. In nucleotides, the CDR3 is TGTGCCAGCAGTTCTAGGGATCAGCCCCAGCATTTT.

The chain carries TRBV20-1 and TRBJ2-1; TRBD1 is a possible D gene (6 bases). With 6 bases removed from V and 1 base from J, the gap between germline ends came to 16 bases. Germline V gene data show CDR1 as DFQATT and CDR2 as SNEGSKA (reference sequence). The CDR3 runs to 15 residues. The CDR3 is CSATRGRRSYNEQFF. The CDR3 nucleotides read TGCAGTGCGACCAGGGGCAGGAGGTCCTACAATGAGCAGTTCTTC.

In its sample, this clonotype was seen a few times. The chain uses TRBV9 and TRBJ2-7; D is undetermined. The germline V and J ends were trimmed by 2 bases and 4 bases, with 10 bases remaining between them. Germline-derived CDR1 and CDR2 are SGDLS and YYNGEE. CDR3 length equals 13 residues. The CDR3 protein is CASSVTHGYEQYF. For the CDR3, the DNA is TGTGCCAGCAGCGTCACCCATGGGTACGAGCAGTACTTC.

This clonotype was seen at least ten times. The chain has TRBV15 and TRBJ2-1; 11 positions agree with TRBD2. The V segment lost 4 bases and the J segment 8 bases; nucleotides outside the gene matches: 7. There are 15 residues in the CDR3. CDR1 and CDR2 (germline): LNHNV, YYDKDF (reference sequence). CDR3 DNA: TGTGCCACCAGCAAGAGGGTAGCGGGAGGGGATGAGCAGTTCTTC. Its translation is CATSKRVAGGDEQFF.

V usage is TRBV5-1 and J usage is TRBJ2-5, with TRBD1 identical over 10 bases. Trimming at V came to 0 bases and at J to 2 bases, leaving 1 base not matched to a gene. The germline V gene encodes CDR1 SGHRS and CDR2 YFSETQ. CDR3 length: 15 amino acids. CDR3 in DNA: TGCGCCAGCAGCTTGGCGGGACAGGGGCAAGAGACCCAGTACTTC. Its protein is CASSLAGQGQETQYF.

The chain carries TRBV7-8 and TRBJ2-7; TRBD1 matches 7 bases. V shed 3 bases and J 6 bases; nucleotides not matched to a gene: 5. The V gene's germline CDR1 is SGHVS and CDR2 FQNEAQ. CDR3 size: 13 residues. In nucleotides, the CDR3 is TGTGCCAGCAGCTTGGGACAGTATACCGAGCAGTACGTC. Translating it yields CASSLGQYTEQYV.

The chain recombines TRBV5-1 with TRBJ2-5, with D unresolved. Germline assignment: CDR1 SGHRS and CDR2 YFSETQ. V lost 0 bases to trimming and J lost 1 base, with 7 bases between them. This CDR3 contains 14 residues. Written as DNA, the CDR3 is TGCGCCAGCAGCTTGGCCCACCCCCAAGAGACCCAGTACTTC. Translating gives CASSLAHPQETQYF.

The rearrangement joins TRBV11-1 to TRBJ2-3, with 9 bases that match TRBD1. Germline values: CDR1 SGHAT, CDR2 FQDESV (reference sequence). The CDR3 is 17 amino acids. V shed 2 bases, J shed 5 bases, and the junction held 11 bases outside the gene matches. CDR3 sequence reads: CASSLNVGTGSGDTQYF. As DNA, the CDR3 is TGTGCCAGCAGCTTAAATGTCGGGACAGGGAGCGGAGATACGCAGTATTTT.

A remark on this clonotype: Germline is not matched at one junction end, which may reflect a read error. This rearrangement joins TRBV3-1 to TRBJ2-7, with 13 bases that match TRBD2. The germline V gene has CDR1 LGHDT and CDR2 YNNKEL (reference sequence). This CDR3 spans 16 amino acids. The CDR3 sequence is CASSQGTSGTTYEQYF. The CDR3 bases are TGTGCCAGCAGTCAAGGGACTAGCGGGACTACTTACGAGCAGTACTTC.